The source of this T cell receptor (beta chain) is a study of T-cell memory formation after mild COVID-19. For the study at large: Largely donor-specific TCR clusters were found.

Trimming shortened V by 0 bases and J by 5 bases, and 10 bases separated the two germline ends. Germline CDR1 and CDR2: MNHNY and SVGAGI (reference sequence). The CDR3 length is 14 residues. It was 5'RACE with constant-segment primers that produced the TCR alpha and TCR beta cDNA libraries, which carried sample barcodes and UMIs. TCRdb ran MiXCR on the 5' RACE reads and lists one entry per CDR3 protein. The repertoire holds roughly 200,000 distinct CDR3 sequences, with just over 9.5% as singletons. This clonotype was seen at least ten times. Its antigen is not known. Notes on the study in general: SARS-CoV-2 specificity was not confirmed for second-wave clones peaking on day 37. Some clones that responded turned up in pre-infection memory, which suggests that cross-reactive memory joined in.

This clonotype originated in a man between 18 and 35 years old who had mild COVID-19 (a few samples of this study predate the infection). Cell type and time point are not known. The rearrangement uses TRBV6-6 and TRBJ1-1; D perhaps matches TRBD1 (5 bases). The sequenced sample was PBMCs or a T cell subset sorted from them (not recorded which). The chain's CDR3 is CASSYSREGTEAFF. For the CDR3, the DNA is TGTGCCAGCAGTTACTCGCGAGAGGGGACTGAAGCTTTCTTT.